The present T cell receptor (beta chain) was sequenced within a study of T-cell memory formation after mild COVID-19. The J segment lost 4 bases and the V segment lost 1 base, leaving 6 bases of the junction unmatched. The CDR3 loop spans 15 amino acids. The germline V gene has CDR1 SGDLS and CDR2 YYNGEE. 5'RACE primed from the constant segment yielded TCR alpha and TCR beta cDNA libraries bearing sample barcodes and UMIs. TCRdb fed the 5' RACE reads into MiXCR, producing one record per CDR3 protein. The sample has 300,000 to 350,000 distinct CDR3 sequences, roughly an eighth seen once. This clonotype was counted between two and nine times.

Material: PBMCs or a T cell subset sorted from them (not recorded which). This sequence was found in a man younger than 35 who had mild COVID-19 (a few samples of this study predate the infection). Cell type and time point are not known. V is TRBV9 and J is TRBJ2-7, with TRBD1 identical over 9 bases. The chain's CDR3 is CASSVNGDRVYEQYF. Here the CDR3 DNA reads TGTGCCAGCAGCGTAAATGGGGACAGGGTTTACGAGCAGTACTTC.